This section outlines one T cell receptor (beta chain) sequence together with its context. This CDR3 is 13 amino acids long. Germline V CDR1 and CDR2: ENHRY, SYGVKD. Germline trimming cut 3 bases from V and 5 bases from J; bases unmatched to any gene: 0. Produced via immunoSEQ multiplex PCR; TCRdb's table is partial and in-frame only. The top ten hold roughly 1.5% of the sample, which has some 150,000 clones, around 81% seen once. The entry originates in a study of blood T cell repertoires in COVID-19. V is TRBV10-3 and J is TRBJ1-4, with 7 bases aligning to TRBD1. Input material: peripheral blood. This sequence was found in a human donor in a cohort sampled during active COVID-19. CDR3 amino acids: CAISEGGNEKLFF. CDR3 nucleotide sequence: TGTGCCATCAGTGAAGGGGGCAATGAAAAACTGTTTTTT.